The 25 T cell receptor beta chains given below trace back to one sample, sequenced in a study of CD8 T cells in Susac syndrome. When the RNA was reverse transcribed, random hexamers were used with an input of roughly 0.5 to 1 ug. TCRdb analysed the immunoSEQ multiplex PCR reads with MiXCR anew, one entry per CDR3 protein. In the table there are a few hundred thousand distinct CDR3 sequences, about 85% of which are singletons. Sequencing was done on a sample of CD8+ T cells from PBMCs. The receptor source for this set is a human donor with multiple sclerosis.

The chain couples TRBV28 to TRBJ2-5; TRBD2 might be the D (6 bases). CDR1 and CDR2 (germline): MDHEN, SYDVKM. CDR3 size: 14 residues. V was trimmed by 4 bases and J by 2 bases, leaving 11 bases between them. CDR3 sequence (DNA): TGTGCCAGCAGTTGGAGGGTCCAACAAGAGACCCAGTACTTC. Its translation: CASSWRVQQETQYF. Full variable domain (missing parts from reference TRBV28 and TRBJ2-5): DVKVTQSSRYLVKRTGEKVFLECVQDMDHENMFWYRQDPGLGLRLIYFSYDVKMKEKGDIPEGYSVSREKKERFSLILESASTNQTSMYLCASSWRVQQETQYFGPGTRLLVL.

The rearrangement links TRBV6-6 to TRBJ2-7; possibly TRBD2 for D (6 bases). The CDR3 covers 15 residues. Germline values: CDR1 MNHNY, CDR2 SVGAGI (reference sequence). Trimming shortened V by 4 bases and J by 4 bases, and 17 bases separated the two germline ends. CDR3 region: CASSLSASAQYEQYF. The CDR3 DNA is TGTGCCAGCAGTTTATCAGCTAGCGCCCAATACGAGCAGTACTTC.

This clonotype was recorded a few times. The J gene is TRBJ2-1, the V gene TRBV3-1; D remains ambiguous. CDR3 length equals 17 residues. Trimming took 2 bases from V and 0 from J, leaving 14 bases between them. In germline, CDR1 is LGHDT, CDR2 YNNKEL (reference sequence). For the CDR3, the DNA is TGTGCCAGCAGCCAATCCTCCGGGCCTCGCTCCTACAATGAGCAGTTCTTC. This encodes CASSQSSGPRSYNEQFF.

V and J are TRBV10-3 and TRBJ2-6, with 8 bases lining up with TRBD2. V lost 0 bases to trimming and J lost 3 bases; unmatched junction nucleotides: 4. Germline V gene lookup returns CDR1 ENHRY and CDR2 SYGVKD. The CDR3 has 17 amino acids. The CDR3 loop reads CAISESTGGNGANVLTF. The CDR3 nucleotides are TGTGCCATCAGTGAGTCGACGGGAGGGAATGGGGCCAACGTCCTGACTTTC.

There are a few counts of this clonotype. The rearrangement uses TRBV7-9 and TRBJ2-7; D is unclear. Germline CDR1 and CDR2: SEHNR and FQNEAQ (reference sequence). The CDR3 length is 12 residues. Deletions cut 4 bases from V and 2 bases from J, with 6 bases between. The CDR3 protein is CASSSGPYEQYF. CDR3 in DNA: TGTGCCAGCAGCTCGGGCCCCTACGAGCAGTACTTC.

V usage is TRBV7-9 and J usage is TRBJ2-7, with D possibly being TRBD2 (5 bases). CDR3 length: 17 residues. Looked up from germline, CDR1 is SEHNR and CDR2 is FQNEAQ (reference sequence). V was shortened by 6 bases and J by 3 bases, with 24 bases between the two germline ends. CDR3 nucleotides: TGTGCCAGCAGTCCCCGGGTCATGAGGGAGAGCAGCTACGAGCAGTACTTC. As protein: CASSPRVMRESSYEQYF. Full variable domain (missing parts from reference TRBV7-9 and TRBJ2-7): DTGVSQNPRHKITKRGQNVTFRCDPISEHNRLYWYRQTLGQGPEFLTYFQNEAQLEKSRLLSDRFSAERPKGSFSTLEIQRTEQGDSAMYLCASSPRVMRESSYEQYFGPGTRLTVT.

This chain uses TRBV3-1 with TRBJ2-7; 9 bases match TRBD1. CDR3 length: 17 residues. Germline-derived CDR1 and CDR2 are LGHDT and YNNKEL (reference sequence). J gave up 9 bases and V 1 base, and 16 bases lay outside the gene matches. As DNA, the CDR3 is TGTGCCAGCAGCCAAGGAGGAAGGGGACAGGGTGCAGTCGGGCAGTACTTC. Amino acid sequence: CASSQGGRGQGAVGQYF.

The chain employs TRBV3-1 and TRBJ1-1; tentative D call: TRBD1 (6 bases). Trimming left V 1 base short and J 8 bases short, with 17 bases between. CDR3 length equals 15 residues. Germline V gives CDR1 LGHDT, CDR2 YNNKEL (reference sequence). The CDR3 protein is CASSQGVALDREAFF. CDR3 nucleotides: TGTGCCAGCAGCCAAGGTGTGGCCCTAGACAGGGAAGCTTTCTTT. Full variable domain (rest looked up from reference TRBV3-1 and TRBJ1-1): DTAVSQTPKYLVTQMGNDKSIKCEQNLGHDTMYWYKQDSKKFLKIMFSYNNKELIINETVPNRFSPKSPDKAHLNLHINSLELGDSAVYFCASSQGVALDREAFFGQGTRLTVV.

The V and J genes are TRBV27 and TRBJ2-1; a possible D gene is TRBD2 (5 bases). V lost 5 bases, J lost 9 bases, and 11 bases lay in between. This CDR3 is 12 amino acids long. Germline loops: CDR1 MNHEY, CDR2 SMNVEV (reference sequence). As DNA, the CDR3 is TGTGCCAGCAGTCCCGGACGGGGTGAGCAGTTCTTC. This sequence encodes CASSPGRGEQFF.

A few counts support this clonotype. This chain links TRBV25-1 with TRBJ2-7, with unresolved D. This CDR3 spans 11 amino acids. Deletions cut 7 bases from V and 7 bases from J, with 11 bases between. Per the germline V gene, CDR1 is MGHDK and CDR2 is SYGVNS. CDR3 DNA: TGTGCCAGCAATTACAGATCGGAGCAGTACTTC. It specifies CASNYRSEQYF.

The genes are TRBV15 and TRBJ2-1; TRBD2 matches 8 bases. The CDR3 consists of 13 residues. The junction had 5 bases not matched to a gene; V was cut back by 5 bases and J by 8 bases. CDR1 is LNHNV, CDR2 YYDKDF, per germline (reference sequence). CDR3 nucleotides: TGTGCCACCAGCCCAGCGGGAGCGTATGAGCAGTTCTTC. Protein product: CATSPAGAYEQFF.

The chain links TRBV12-3 or TRBV12-4 to TRBJ2-1, with 15 bases identical to TRBD2. CDR3 size: 19 residues. Losses at the gene ends were 4 bases for V and 8 bases for J; bases not matched to a gene: 15. The CDR3 coding sequence is TGTGCCAGCAGTTGGACTAGCGGGAGGGCCCGAAAAGTATCGGATGAGCAGTTCTTC. Its translation: CASSWTSGRARKVSDEQFF.

The chain combines TRBV29-1 with TRBJ1-2; perhaps TRBD1 as D (6 bases). The V and J ends lost 3 bases and 1 base respectively, with 9 bases between them. The CDR3 runs to 13 residues. Germline V lookup: CDR1 SQVTM, CDR2 ANQGSEA. For the CDR3, the DNA is TGCAGCGTTGACCCAGGGGTTAACTATGGCTACACCTTC. This encodes CSVDPGVNYGYTF. The full variable domain, with the rest looked up from reference TRBV29-1 and TRBJ1-2, is SAVISQKPSRDICQRGTSLTIQCQVDSQVTMMFWYRQQPGQSLTLIATANQGSEATYESGFVIDKFPISRPNLTFSTLTVSNMSPEDSSIYLCSVDPGVNYGYTFGSGTRLTVV.

The V call is TRBV5-1, the J call TRBJ1-2; D is unresolved. Trimming took off 0 bases at V and 4 bases at J, with 7 bases between the two ends. Germline V gives CDR1 SGHRS, CDR2 YFSETQ. There are 13 residues in the CDR3. CDR3 protein: CASSLERLYGYTF. CDR3 in DNA: TGCGCCAGCAGCTTGGAGAGGCTCTATGGCTACACCTTC.

The CDR3 spells CTSSQGQGRKGNTEAFF. The CDR3 region has the DNA TGCACCAGCAGCCAAGGACAGGGGAGAAAAGGGAACACTGAAGCTTTCTTT. The rearrangement joins TRBV1 to TRBJ1-1; the table's TRBD1 call for D was not verified on the DNA. TRBV1 corresponds to a pseudogene. The CDR3 has 17 amino acids.

The chain carries TRBV28 and TRBJ2-4; D gene ambiguous. This CDR3 has 14 amino acids. Germline values: CDR1 MDHEN, CDR2 SYDVKM. V gave up 6 bases and J gave up 0 bases, with 9 bases separating them. The CDR3 region is CASSQILAKNIQYF. The DNA for the CDR3 is TGTGCCAGCAGCCAAATACTAGCCAAAAACATTCAGTACTTC.

This rearrangement joins TRBV19 to TRBJ1-2; a weak D match, TRBD1 (6 bases). V was shortened by 6 bases and J by 4 bases, with 15 bases between the two germline ends. CDR3 length: 14 amino acids. Germline V gene lookup returns CDR1 LNHDA and CDR2 SQIVND (reference sequence). The CDR3 sequence is CASRNRGQSYGYTF. DNA of the CDR3: TGTGCCAGTAGGAACCGTGGACAGTCCTATGGCTACACCTTC.

This clonotype has a single count. CDR3 sequence (DNA): TGCGCCGGCCAGGCTAGCGAGTACAATGAGCAGTTCTTC. This gives the protein CAGQASEYNEQFF. The gene calls are TRBV5-1 and TRBJ2-1; tentative D call: TRBD2 (6 bases). CDR1 and CDR2 (germline): SGHRS, YFSETQ. Deletions cut 10 bases from V and 4 bases from J, with 15 bases between. This CDR3 is built from 13 residues.

The chain joins TRBV20-1 to TRBJ2-1; TRBD2 aligns across 10 bases. Unmatched junction bases numbered 2, after V lost 0 bases and J lost 6 bases. CDR1 DFQATT and CDR2 SNEGSKA come from the germline V gene (reference sequence). The CDR3 has 14 residues. DNA of the CDR3: TGCAGTGCTAGAGAACTAGCGGGGTTCAATGAGCAGTTCTTC. This codes for CSARELAGFNEQFF.

V usage is TRBV28 and J usage is TRBJ2-7; unclear D gene. This CDR3 is 13 amino acids long. Germline CDR1 is MDHEN and CDR2 is SYDVKM. V was cut by 3 bases and J by 0 bases, with 6 bases left in between. The CDR3 region has the DNA TGTGCCAGCAGTTTTCTCAACTCCTACGAGCAGTACTTC. This translates into CASSFLNSYEQYF.

The chain carries TRBV3-1 and TRBJ2-1; 13 positions match TRBD2. The junction had 6 bases not matched to a gene; V was cut back by 4 bases and J by 9 bases. Germline lookup yields CDR1 LGHDT and CDR2 YNNKEL (reference sequence). The length of the CDR3 is 15 residues. The CDR3 is CASSPTSGRIVEQFF. The DNA for the CDR3 is TGTGCCAGCAGCCCGACTAGCGGGAGGATTGTTGAGCAGTTCTTC.

The chain combines TRBV28 with TRBJ1-1; D unclear. CDR1 is MDHEN, CDR2 SYDVKM, per germline. The germline V and J ends were trimmed by 3 bases and 0 bases, with 8 bases remaining between them. This CDR3 has 14 residues. The CDR3 DNA sequence: TGTGCCAGCAGTTTCCCATTTATGAACACTGAAGCTTTCTTT. It translates to CASSFPFMNTEAFF.

This chain links TRBV5-1 with TRBJ2-1; D might be TRBD2 (6 bases). V gave up 4 bases and J gave up 7 bases, with 21 bases separating them. CDR3 length: 16 residues. CDR1 is SGHRS, CDR2 YFSETQ, per germline. This chain's CDR3 is CASSLRGVKAGNEQFF. The CDR3 DNA reads TGCGCCAGCAGCCTCCGTGGGGTCAAGGCGGGGAATGAGCAGTTCTTC. Full variable domain (missing parts from reference TRBV5-1 and TRBJ2-1): KAGVTQTPRYLIKTRGQQVTLSCSPISGHRSVSWYQQTPGQGLQFLFEYFSETQRNKGNFPGRFSGRQFSNSRSEMNVSTLELGDSALYLCASSLRGVKAGNEQFFGPGTRLTVL.

V gene TRBV19 combines with J gene TRBJ2-1; D is uncertain. The germline V gene encodes CDR1 LNHDA and CDR2 SQIVND (reference sequence). The CDR3 spans 15 residues. The V end was cut by 1 base, the J end by 6 bases, with 13 bases between. The CDR3, as DNA: TGTGCCAGTAGTATAGGGGCTCCCGCTGTCAATGAGCAGTTCTTC. The encoded protein is CASSIGAPAVNEQFF.

The rearrangement links TRBV27 to TRBJ2-5, with 10 nucleotides matching TRBD2. The CDR3 is 13 residues long. The V segment lost 5 bases and the J segment 7 bases; nucleotides outside the gene matches: 4. Germline V gives CDR1 MNHEY, CDR2 SMNVEV (reference sequence). Here the CDR3 DNA reads TGTGCCAGCAGTCTGAGCGGGAGGGCGACCCAGTACTTC. It encodes CASSLSGRATQYF.